The rows below give T cell receptor beta chains drawn from one sample of a study of prognosis after radiotherapy for stage I lung cancer. Each CDR3 protein is one row after TCRdb ran MiXCR on the multiplex PCR reads. The sample has some 11,000 distinct CDR3 sequences; approximately 50% are singletons. This sample comprised PBMCs, obtained before or after stereotactic body radiation therapy (not recorded which). All receptors come from a donor over 45 with non-small cell lung cancer. The CDR3 runs from the conserved cysteine through the conserved F or W.

v_call: TRBV11-1
cdr3_aa: CASSTGGGVNEQFF

v_call: TRBV6-1
cdr3_aa: CASSPHGQGFHNEQFF

v_call: TRBV5-1
cdr3_aa: CASSKGSGANVLTF

v_call: TRBV28
cdr3_aa: CASIPREGYPSTDTQYF

v_call: TRBV20-1
cdr3_aa: CSASWRSTYQYF

v_call: TRBV11-2
cdr3_aa: CASRIRGAEVYNEKLFF

v_call: TRBV20-1
cdr3_aa: CSARTSGGAGELFF

v_call: TRBV6-1
cdr3_aa: CASRGSDVREQYF

v_call: TRBV27
cdr3_aa: CASTRRGGISSYEQYF

v_call: TRBV5-5
cdr3_aa: CASSITGQGRRTGELFF

v_call: TRBV11-1
cdr3_aa: CASSLGREADTQYF

v_call: TRBV20-1
cdr3_aa: CSARVGEWEGDEQFF

v_call: TRBV5-1
cdr3_aa: CASSFTGGREKLFF

v_call: TRBV6-2/TRBV6-3
cdr3_aa: CASSYGTPRDTQYF

v_call: TRBV19
cdr3_aa: CASSAGLGRIGDEQHF

v_call: TRBV29-1
cdr3_aa: CSVVEGYEQYF

v_call: TRBV12-3/TRBV12-4
cdr3_aa: CASSFGTVYEQYF

v_call: TRBV7-2
cdr3_aa: CASSFRTATGELFF

v_call: TRBV5-1
cdr3_aa: CASRRRGRTYEQYF

v_call: TRBV6-1
cdr3_aa: CASRTRGTNTEAFF

v_call: TRBV20-1
cdr3_aa: CSARDGRYNSPLHF

v_call: TRBV6-1
cdr3_aa: CASNRAGETGELFF

v_call: TRBV12-3/TRBV12-4
cdr3_aa: CASSWGVRASKRPQHF

v_call: TRBV20-1
cdr3_aa: CSARDSGRAFEQFF

v_call: TRBV3-1
cdr3_aa: CASSQDRRASGRLGGELFF

v_call: TRBV6-1
cdr3_aa: CASSEALGSGSSDTQYF

v_call: TRBV24-1
cdr3_aa: CATSEHGMVNEQFF

v_call: TRBV7-2
cdr3_aa: CASTLTIGQGGIYGYTF

v_call: TRBV30
cdr3_aa: CAWSVRRESGNTIYF

v_call: TRBV24-1
cdr3_aa: CATSDLSYGYTF

v_call: TRBV3-2
cdr3_aa: CSSSHPTRNEHFF

v_call: TRBV6-7
cdr3_aa: CASRRGMLSYNSPLHF

v_call: TRBV3-1
cdr3_aa: CASSQSSGANVLTF

v_call: TRBV7-9
cdr3_aa: CASSSSNTGELFF

v_call: TRBV28
cdr3_aa: CANRGGTASPLHF

v_call: TRBV20-1
cdr3_aa: CSGGGPQDTQYF

v_call: TRBV27
cdr3_aa: CASSADLSEQYF

v_call: TRBV3-1
cdr3_aa: CASSQLVAGGGTDTQYF

v_call: TRBV6-2/TRBV6-3
cdr3_aa: CASRLPGLNQPQHF

v_call: TRBV4-2
cdr3_aa: CASSPKGTGASYGYTF

v_call: TRBV7-3
cdr3_aa: CASSSSGRYNEQFF

v_call: TRBV7-2
cdr3_aa: CASFRQGSTEAFF

v_call: TRBV18
cdr3_aa: CASSPSNRAIAYEQYF

v_call: TRBV6-4
cdr3_aa: CASSDSTGSGTYEQYF

v_call: TRBV11-3
cdr3_aa: CASSEGWGGNTEAFF

v_call: TRBV6-2/TRBV6-3
cdr3_aa: CASSSQGGDSPLHF

v_call: TRBV27
cdr3_aa: CASSETGAGNEPQHF

v_call: TRBV28
cdr3_aa: CASKKPGGGGKPQHF

v_call: TRBV6-1
cdr3_aa: CASSPRGGSEAFF

v_call: TRBV24-1
cdr3_aa: CATSDRTGVSEQYF

v_call: TRBV12-3/TRBV12-4
cdr3_aa: CASRRIAVGLNTQYF

v_call: TRBV9
cdr3_aa: CASGPGTPYNEQFF

v_call: TRBV19
cdr3_aa: CASTTGGDSGNTIYF

v_call: TRBV28
cdr3_aa: CASSFMGGTYNEQFF

v_call: TRBV19
cdr3_aa: CASSSGTSGSGNEQFF

v_call: TRBV11-2
cdr3_aa: CASSSRQGGLHEQYF